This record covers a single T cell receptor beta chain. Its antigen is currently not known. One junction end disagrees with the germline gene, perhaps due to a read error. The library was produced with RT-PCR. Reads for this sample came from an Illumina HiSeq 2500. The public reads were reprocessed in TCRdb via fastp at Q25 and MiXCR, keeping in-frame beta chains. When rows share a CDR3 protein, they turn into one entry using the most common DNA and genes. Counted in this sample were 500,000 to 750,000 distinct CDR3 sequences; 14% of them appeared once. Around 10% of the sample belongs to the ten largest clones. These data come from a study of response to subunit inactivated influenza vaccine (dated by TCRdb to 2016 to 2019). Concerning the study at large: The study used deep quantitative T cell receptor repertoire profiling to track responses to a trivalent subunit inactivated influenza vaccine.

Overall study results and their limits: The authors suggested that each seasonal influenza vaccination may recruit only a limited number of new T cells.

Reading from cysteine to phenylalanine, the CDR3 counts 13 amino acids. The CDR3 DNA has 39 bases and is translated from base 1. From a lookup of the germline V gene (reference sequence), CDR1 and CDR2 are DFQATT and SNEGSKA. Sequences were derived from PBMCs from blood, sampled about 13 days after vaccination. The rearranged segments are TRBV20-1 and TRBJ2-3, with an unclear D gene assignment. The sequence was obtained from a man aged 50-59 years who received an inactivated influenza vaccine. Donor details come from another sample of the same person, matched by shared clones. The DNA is TGCAGTGCTCGCGGATTTAGCACCGATACGCAGTATTTT. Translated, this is CSARGFSTDTQYF.